A selection of T cell receptor beta chains follows, all from one sample in a study of vaccination and CD4 T cells after COVID-19. Their recognized antigens are unknown. From the PCR reads, TCRdb called clonotypes with MiXCR, one entry per CDR3 protein. The table has 10,000 or so distinct CDR3 sequences, around 30% seen once. Here the sequenced sample was CD4+ T cells from blood, cultured in vitro, taken after SARS-CoV-2 vaccination. Source of these receptors: a human donor who had recovered from COVID-19. The CDR3 runs from the conserved cysteine through the conserved F or W. The D gene is left open where the match is weak. The size of a clone is reported for some rows only, either as once, few or many, or as a class for expanded clones.

J,D,size,V,CDR3,DNA
TRBJ2-3,TRBD2,few,TRBV11-2,CASSLVAGVGTQYF,TGTGCCAGCAGCTTAGTAGCGGGAGTGGGTACGCAGTATTTT
TRBJ2-2,.,.,TRBV12-3/TRBV12-4,CASSLRLGELFF,TGTGCCAGCAGTTTAAGGTTGGGGGAGCTGTTTTTT
TRBJ2-2,.,.,TRBV6-4,CASRNNFRNLLVRGRPNTGELFF,TGTGCCAGCAGGAATAACTTCCGGAACCTACTGGTACGGGGTAGACCGAACACCGGGGAGCTGTTTTTT
TRBJ1-1,.,.,TRBV7-9,CASSFTGNTEAFF,TGTGCCAGCAGCTTTACAGGGAACACTGAAGCTTTCTTT
TRBJ1-1,TRBD1,once,TRBV29-1,CSVSGTGILPRTTEAFF,TGCAGCGTTTCCGGGACAGGGATTCTTCCGAGAACCACTGAAGCTTTCTTT
TRBJ1-5,.,.,TRBV20-1,CSARVDFTGNQPQHF,TGCAGTGCTAGAGTCGATTTCACCGGCAATCAGCCCCAGCATTTT
TRBJ2-5,.,few,TRBV7-8,CASSPNRGRSETQYF,TGTGCCAGCAGCCCCAACCGTGGGCGGTCTGAGACCCAGTACTTC
TRBJ2-1,TRBD2,few,TRBV2,CASSPLAGGLVNEQFF,TGTGCCAGCAGTCCCCTAGCGGGAGGGCTGGTCAATGAGCAGTTCTTC
TRBJ1-2,.,few,TRBV7-9,CASSFGPRRGYGYTF,TGTGCCAGCAGCTTTGGTCCTCGACGGGGTTATGGCTACACCTTC
TRBJ2-1,TRBD2,few,TRBV11-3,CASSSHLGTSNEQFF,TGTGCCAGCAGCTCCCACTTAGGGACTAGCAATGAGCAGTTCTTC
TRBJ1-1,.,.,TRBV6-5,CASSYLPPRGRGGTTEAFF,TGTGCCAGCAGTTACCTACCGCCTAGGGGCCGGGGGGGCACCACTGAAGCTTTCTTT
TRBJ2-3,TRBD1,.,TRBV6-4,CASRQGHTQYF,TGTGCCAGCCGACAGGGACATACGCAGTATTTT
TRBJ1-5,.,.,TRBV27,CASSPPVVQGGRGPQHF,TGTGCCAGCAGTCCCCCAGTCGTCCAGGGAGGACGAGGGCCCCAGCATTTT
TRBJ1-6,.,few,TRBV7-2,CASSLGVGLNSPLHF,TGTGCCAGCAGCTTAGGTGTGGGACTCAATTCACCCCTCCACTTT
TRBJ1-5,TRBD1,.,TRBV18,CASSPTIRVTGGSQPQHF,TGTGCCAGCTCACCAACTATTCGCGTGACAGGGGGTTCTCAGCCCCAGCATTTT
TRBJ2-5,.,.,TRBV28,CASRTAPYQETQYF,TGTGCCAGCAGGACAGCCCCGTACCAAGAGACCCAGTACTTC
TRBJ1-3,.,.,TRBV14,CASSPTRQYGNTIYF,TGTGCCAGCAGCCCGACCCGACAGTACGGAAACACCATATATTTT
TRBJ1-2,TRBD1,.,TRBV20-1,CSAREGQVLNYGYTF,TGCAGTGCTAGAGAGGGACAGGTACTCAACTATGGCTACACCTTC
TRBJ1-2,.,.,TRBV20-1,CSARGQAGYTF,TGCAGTGCTAGAGGGCAGGCTGGCTACACCTTC
TRBJ1-5,TRBD1,few,TRBV19,CASSITGAPHQPQHF,TGTGCCAGTAGTATTACAGGGGCCCCCCATCAGCCCCAGCATTTT
TRBJ2-7,TRBD1,.,TRBV20-1,CSLNRPGQGSSYEQYF,TGCAGTCTCAACCGACCGGGACAGGGTTCCTCCTACGAGCAGTACTTC
TRBJ2-5,TRBD2,.,TRBV28,CASRVLAGASVGSLQETQYF,TGTGCCAGCAGGGTACTAGCGGGAGCTTCTGTGGGATCATTGCAAGAGACCCAGTACTTC
TRBJ1-2,.,.,TRBV27,CASTDWGKGNGYTF,TGTGCCAGCACCGATTGGGGGAAGGGCAATGGCTACACCTTC
TRBJ1-3,TRBD1,.,TRBV7-2,CASSRQGINTIYF,TGTGCCAGCAGCCGACAGGGAATAAACACCATATATTTT
TRBJ1-1,.,.,TRBV19,CASSAPGGGLMNTEAFF,TGTGCCAGTAGTGCGCCGGGGGGGGGCCTTATGAACACTGAAGCTTTCTTT
TRBJ2-5,.,.,TRBV19,CASSLGDGLWVETQYF,TGTGCCAGTAGCCTCGGGGACGGACTGTGGGTGGAGACCCAGTACTTC
TRBJ2-4,.,few,TRBV4-3,CASSPGMAKNIQYF,TGCGCCAGCAGCCCGGGGATGGCCAAAAACATTCAGTACTTC
TRBJ2-7,.,.,TRBV23-1,CASSHSDDEQYF,TGCGCCAGCAGTCATTCGGACGACGAGCAGTACTTC
TRBJ1-5,.,.,TRBV9,CASSVDVGGNQPQHF,TGTGCCAGCAGCGTAGATGTGGGTGGCAATCAGCCCCAGCATTTT
TRBJ1-2,.,.,TRBV30,CAWSVQAGNYGYTF,TGTGCCTGGAGTGTACAGGCAGGGAACTATGGCTACACCTTC
TRBJ2-3,TRBD2,few,TRBV19,CASLGTSGRITDTQYF,TGTGCCAGCCTGGGGACTAGCGGGAGGATCACAGATACGCAGTATTTT
TRBJ2-3,.,.,TRBV5-6,CASSLDVGGRGTDTQYF,TGTGCCAGCAGCTTGGATGTCGGGGGAAGGGGCACAGATACGCAGTATTTT
TRBJ2-5,.,.,TRBV5-1,CASSRYGFQETQYF,TGCGCCAGCAGCAGGTATGGGTTTCAAGAGACCCAGTACTTC
TRBJ1-5,.,.,TRBV6-2/TRBV6-3,CASRQHADSNQPQHF,TGTGCCAGCAGGCAACACGCCGATAGCAATCAGCCCCAGCATTTT
TRBJ1-1,.,.,TRBV27,CASSPGLMNTEAFF,TGTGCCAGCAGTCCAGGGTTAATGAACACTGAAGCTTTCTTT
TRBJ2-3,TRBD2,few,TRBV7-2,CASSFLVAGGRADTQYF,TGTGCCAGCAGCTTTCTAGTAGCGGGAGGGCGCGCAGATACGCAGTATTTT
TRBJ2-5,TRBD1,.,TRBV12-3/TRBV12-4,CASKATGGFGTQYF,TGTGCCAGCAAGGCCACAGGGGGATTTGGGACCCAGTACTTC
TRBJ2-7,TRBD1,few,TRBV20-1,CSARGTGRNEQYF,TGCAGTGCGAGAGGGACAGGGAGGAACGAGCAGTACTTC
TRBJ1-5,.,.,TRBV25-1,CASNDGQGEGQPQHF,TGTGCCAGCAATGATGGGCAGGGAGAAGGTCAGCCCCAGCATTTT
TRBJ2-7,TRBD1,few,TRBV11-2,CASSQQGYEQYF,TGTGCCAGCAGCCAACAGGGGTACGAGCAGTACTTC
TRBJ2-5,.,few,TRBV20-1,CSPFQETQYF,TGCAGCCCCTTTCAAGAGACCCAGTACTTC
TRBJ2-1,TRBD1,few,TRBV18,CASSPGQNNEQFF,TGTGCCAGCTCACCGGGACAGAACAATGAGCAGTTCTTC
TRBJ2-5,.,.,TRBV28,CASRVGSEVTQYF,TGTGCCAGCAGGGTGGGCAGCGAGGTGACCCAGTACTTC
TRBJ2-5,.,few,TRBV7-2,CASSLATRQETQYF,TGTGCCAGCAGCTTAGCTACGCGGCAAGAGACCCAGTACTTC
TRBJ1-5,.,.,TRBV15,CATSRDPGNQPQHF,TGTGCCACCAGCAGAGATCCTGGCAATCAGCCCCAGCATTTT
TRBJ2-1,.,few,TRBV27,CASSLIGGNEQFF,TGTGCCAGCAGTTTAATAGGAGGAAATGAGCAGTTCTTC
TRBJ2-3,TRBD2,.,TRBV2,CASSDPRLAGGDTQYF,TGTGCCAGCAGTGACCCAAGACTAGCGGGAGGGGATACGCAGTATTTT
TRBJ1-5,TRBD1,.,TRBV7-2,CASSLGQGGGQPQHF,TGTGCCAGCAGCCTGGGACAGGGGGGGGGTCAGCCCCAGCATTTT
TRBJ1-1,.,.,TRBV2,CASRSPTVNTEAFF,TGTGCCAGCAGATCACCAACTGTGAACACTGAAGCTTTCTTT
TRBJ2-4,TRBD1,.,TRBV20-1,CSARGTGGYIQYF,TGCAGTGCTAGAGGGACAGGGGGGTACATTCAGTACTTC
TRBJ2-7,TRBD2,few,TRBV20-1,CSARDPSTSGSYEQYF,TGCAGTGCTAGAGATCCGTCCACTAGCGGGAGCTACGAGCAGTACTTC
TRBJ2-2,.,few,TRBV24-1,CATSETTTVTGELFF,TGTGCCACCAGTGAGACTACGACAGTTACCGGGGAGCTGTTTTTT
TRBJ2-7,.,.,TRBV2,CASSEARTISREQYF,TGTGCCAGCAGTGAAGCGCGAACCATCAGCCGCGAGCAGTACTTC
TRBJ1-2,.,.,TRBV27,CASSFTVNSYGYTF,TGTGCCAGCAGTTTCACAGTGAACTCCTATGGCTACACCTTC
TRBJ2-5,.,.,TRBV28,CASSVGGSGAQETQYF,TGTGCCAGCAGTGTAGGGGGGAGCGGGGCCCAAGAGACCCAGTACTTC
TRBJ2-3,.,few,TRBV27,CASAGVSGTDTQYF,TGTGCCAGCGCTGGGGTGTCGGGCACAGATACGCAGTATTTT
TRBJ2-6,.,.,TRBV19,CASMRTGANVLTF,TGTGCCAGTATGAGGACCGGGGCCAACGTCCTGACTTTC